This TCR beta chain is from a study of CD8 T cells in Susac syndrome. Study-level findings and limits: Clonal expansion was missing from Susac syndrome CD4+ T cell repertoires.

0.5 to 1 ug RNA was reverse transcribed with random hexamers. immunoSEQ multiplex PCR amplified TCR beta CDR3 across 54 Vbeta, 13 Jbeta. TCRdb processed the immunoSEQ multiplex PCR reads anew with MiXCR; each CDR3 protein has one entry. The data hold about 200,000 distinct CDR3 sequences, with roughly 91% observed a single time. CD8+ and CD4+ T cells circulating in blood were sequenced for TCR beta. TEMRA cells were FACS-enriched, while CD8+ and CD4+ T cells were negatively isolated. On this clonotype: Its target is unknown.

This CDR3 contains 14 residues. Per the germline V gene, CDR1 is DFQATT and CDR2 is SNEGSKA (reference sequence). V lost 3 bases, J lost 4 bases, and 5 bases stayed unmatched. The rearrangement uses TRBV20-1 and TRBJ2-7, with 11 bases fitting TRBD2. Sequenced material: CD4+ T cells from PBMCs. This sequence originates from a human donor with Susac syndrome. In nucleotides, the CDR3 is TGCAGTGCTAGTCCATCTAGCGGGAGGTACGAGCAGTACTTC. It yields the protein CSASPSSGRYEQYF.